Included here is one T cell receptor beta chain sequence, with context. Profiled with immunoSEQ multiplex PCR; TCRdb holds only in-frame clones, not every one. The table records 77,000 or so clones, over 85% of them present only once. The sample comes from a study of OX40 agonist ivuxolimab in advanced cancers. Study context: Therapy given before enrollment (anti-PD-1, anti-PD-L1 or anti-CTLA-4) was allowed, and 40% had some.

The CDR3 loop spans 13 amino acids. Deletions cut 3 bases from V and 9 bases from J, with 12 bases between. The germline V gene encodes CDR1 SGHVS and CDR2 FQNEAQ. This specimen consisted of CD4+ or CD8+ T cells sorted from blood, obtained in a trial of the OX40 agonist ivuxolimab. This receptor was taken from an adult with an advanced solid tumor such as melanoma, head and neck, liver or kidney cancer. The rearrangement joins TRBV7-8 to TRBJ2-1; D ambiguous. Here the CDR3 reads CASSFHRLSEQFF. CDR3 nucleotide sequence: TGTGCCAGCAGCTTCCACCGCCTGAGTGAGCAGTTCTTC.